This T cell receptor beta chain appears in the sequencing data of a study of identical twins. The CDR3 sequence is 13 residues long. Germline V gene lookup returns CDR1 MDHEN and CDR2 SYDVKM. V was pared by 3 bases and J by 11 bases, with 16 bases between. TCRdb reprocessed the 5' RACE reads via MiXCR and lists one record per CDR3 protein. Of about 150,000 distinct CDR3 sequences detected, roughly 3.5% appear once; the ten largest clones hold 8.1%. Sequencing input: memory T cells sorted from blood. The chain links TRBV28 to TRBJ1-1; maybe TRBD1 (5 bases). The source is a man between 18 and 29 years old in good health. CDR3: CASSLRSRGNAFF. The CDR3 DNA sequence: TGTGCCAGCAGTTTGAGAAGCCGGGGGAACGCTTTCTTT.